This T cell receptor beta chain was recorded in a study of Graves' ophthalmopathy and Graves' hyperthyroidism. Amplifying from RNA transcripts, the study obtained TCR beta CDR3 regions. First-round RT-PCR used HTBI primers; second-round multiplex PCR followed. TCRdb re-derived calls from the multiplex PCR reads in MiXCR, one entry per CDR3 protein. This sample has about 400,000 distinct CDR3 sequences; just over 15% occur once, and the top ten carry about 7%. V lost 6 bases to trimming and J lost 4 bases, with 9 bases between them. The CDR3 covers 12 residues. This clonotype was seen ten or more times.

Sequencing used peripheral blood. This chain uses TRBV12-3 or TRBV12-4 with TRBJ1-1; no clear D gene. The sequence came from a woman in her late teens or twenties with stable Graves' hyperthyroidism. The DNA for the CDR3 is TGTGCCAGCAGCCAGAGGGCCACTGAAGCTTTCTTT. This sequence encodes CASSQRATEAFF.